This paragraph reports one TCR beta chain. Antigen: not known. CDR1 is LNHNV, CDR2 YYDKDF, per germline (reference sequence). There are 16 residues in the CDR3. This entry comes from a study of CXCR3-negative and CXCR3-positive naive CD8 T cells. Study observations and caveats: Because surface CD5 did not distinguish the naive subsets, TCR strength was inferred from TRB CDR3 properties. Diversity proved comparably high across both naive subsets and much lower in memory CD8+ cells. The majority of assays used fresh PBMCs, and CXCR3 expression partially decreased after cryopreservation. CXCR3-positive naive cells had more hydrophobic TRB CDR3s than CXCR3-negative naive cells.

The libraries of TRB cDNA were constructed through 5' RACE using UMI labels. TCRdb reanalyzed the 5' RACE reads, giving one entry per CDR3 protein sequence and no DNA. The table counts about 150,000 distinct CDR3 sequences; about 0.44% lies in the top ten. This TCR was sampled from a human donor in good health. Some clones in this sample may be carry-over from other donors' samples. The sample consisted of naive CXCR3+ CD8+ T cells from blood. The subset here: CD45RO-CCR7+CD27+CD95- naive CD8+ T cells expressing CXCR3 (TNR3+). The chain has TRBV15 and TRBJ2-1; there is no DNA to check the TCRdb D call of TRBD1. CDR3 region: CATSPKDGGLYNEQFF.